The TCR beta chain described here comes from a study of Tregs in tolerant kidney transplant recipients. CDR1 and CDR2 from the germline V gene are LNHDA and SQIVND (reference sequence). The CDR3 spans 16 residues. V was clipped by 5 bases and J by 7 bases; unmatched bases: 13. Mixed chimerism was transient after nonmyeloablative marrow transplants from related graft donors. Sequenced by immunoSEQ multiplex PCR; TCRdb stores in-frame clones only, minus some. The sample totals about 16,000 clones. Concerning this clone itself: The read comes to an end 3 residues before the CDR3 does, leaving the germline J gene to fill in the end.

Specimen: CD4+ T cells from blood (PBMCs), collected 12 months after the transplant. This TCR was sampled from a human patient who received a combined kidney and bone marrow transplant. Some T cells may arise from the graft donor. The chain is built from TRBV19 and TRBJ1-4, with 7 bases matching TRBD1. Here the CDR3 reads CASSLPSTGRGEKLFF. The covered CDR3 bases are TGTGCCAGTAGTCTTCCTTCGACAGGGAGAGGTGAAAAA. The entire variable domain, with the rest obtained from reference TRBV19 and TRBJ1-4, is as follows: DGGITQSPKYLFRKEGQNVTLSCEQNLNHDAMYWYRQDPGQGLRLIYYSQIVNDFQKGDIAEGYSVSREKKESFPLTVTSAQKNPTAFYLCASSLPSTGRGEKLFFGSGTQLSVL.